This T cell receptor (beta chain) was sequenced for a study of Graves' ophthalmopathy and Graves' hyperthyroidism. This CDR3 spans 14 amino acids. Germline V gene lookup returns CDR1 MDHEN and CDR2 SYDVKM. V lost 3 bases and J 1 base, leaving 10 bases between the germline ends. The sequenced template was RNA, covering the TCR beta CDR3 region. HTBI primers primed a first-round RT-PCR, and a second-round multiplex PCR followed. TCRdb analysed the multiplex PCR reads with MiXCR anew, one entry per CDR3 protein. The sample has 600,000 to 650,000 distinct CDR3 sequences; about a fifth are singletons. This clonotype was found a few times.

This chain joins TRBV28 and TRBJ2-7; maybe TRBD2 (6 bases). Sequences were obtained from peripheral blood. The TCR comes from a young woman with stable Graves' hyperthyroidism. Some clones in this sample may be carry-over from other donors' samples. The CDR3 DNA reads TGTGCCAGCAGTTTCACTAGCAAATCCTACGAGCAGTACTTC. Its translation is CASSFTSKSYEQYF.